A selection of T cell receptor beta chains follows, all from one sample in a study of T cell responses to AZD1222 COVID-19 vaccine. Sequenced by immunoSEQ multiplex PCR; TCRdb stores in-frame clones only, minus some. The sample carries 150,000 to 170,000 clones, 88% recorded once. This sample comprised peripheral blood, obtained on day 0 of AZD1222 vaccination. Receptors were obtained from an adult in good health. Each CDR3 is given with its conserved first and last residue. A D gene is named only where the DNA matches it firmly. Only some rows state a clone size, as once, few, many or a class for expanded clones.

v_call	j_call	clone_size	d_call	cdr3_nt	cdr3_aa
TRBV12-5	TRBJ1-6	.	.	TGTGCTAGTGGTTTGGGGGCAGGGGCCTATAATTCACCCCTCCACTTT	CASGLGAGAYNSPLHF
TRBV29-1	TRBJ1-3	.	.	TGCAGCGTTGAGGTTATCTCTGGAAACACCATATATTTT	CSVEVISGNTIYF
TRBV9	TRBJ2-7	once	.	TGTGCCAGCAGCCCAGCGGGCGGGGCCAATACCTACGAGCAGTACTTC	CASSPAGGANTYEQYF
TRBV5-6	TRBJ1-1	.	.	TGTGCCAGCGACGAGGCAGGAGTTAACACTGAAGCTTTCTTT	CASDEAGVNTEAFF
TRBV28	TRBJ2-3	.	TRBD2	TGTGCCAGCAGTTATAGCGGGGGGCTCGGAGCAATCACAGATACGCAGTATTTT	CASSYSGGLGAITDTQYF
TRBV6-2/TRBV6-3	TRBJ1-5	.	TRBD1	TGTGCCAGCAGTTTGACAGGGGGTGGACAGCCCCAGCATTTT	CASSLTGGGQPQHF
TRBV15	TRBJ1-4	.	.	TGTGCCACCAGCAGATCAAACATGGGAAATGAAAAACTGTTTTTT	CATSRSNMGNEKLFF
TRBV7-2	TRBJ2-3	.	.	TGTGCCAGCAGCTTAGCGTCGGGTCGTCTAGCGAGGACAGATACGCAGTATTTT	CASSLASGRLARTDTQYF
TRBV29-1	TRBJ1-2	.	.	TGCAGCGTTGACCCCGGGGAGGTCTATGGCTACACCTTC	CSVDPGEVYGYTF
TRBV5-6	TRBJ1-2	.	TRBD1	TGTGCCAGCAGCTTACGACAGGGAGGCTACACCTTC	CASSLRQGGYTF
TRBV9	TRBJ2-5	.	.	TGTGCCAGCAGCGGGGAGGGCAGGGGTGTTGAGACCCAGTACTTC	CASSGEGRGVETQYF
TRBV3-1/TRBV3-2	TRBJ1-4	.	.	TGTGCCAGTTCCCAGGGCTTCAATGAAAAACTGTTTTTT	CASSQGFNEKLFF
TRBV29-1	TRBJ2-1	.	.	TGCAGCGGGACACCCTCCTACAATGAGCAGTTCTTC	CSGTPSYNEQFF
TRBV7-2	TRBJ2-5	.	TRBD2	TGTGCCAGCAGCTTGGTACAAGCGGGGGGGCTCGAGACCCAGTACTTC	CASSLVQAGGLETQYF
TRBV5-8	TRBJ1-1	once	.	TGTGCCAGCAGCTTGGTGGAACGAACAGAAGCTTTCTTT	CASSLVERTEAFF
TRBV7-2	TRBJ2-3	.	.	TGTGCCAGCAGCTTAGCGGGGGGCGCCACAGATACGCAGTATTTT	CASSLAGGATDTQYF
TRBV6-5	TRBJ1-2	.	.	TGTGCCAGCAGGAAGGGGGGGCTTCGCTATGGCTACACCTTC	CASRKGGLRYGYTF
TRBV28	TRBJ1-6	.	TRBD1	TGTGCCAGCAGTCCCGGACAGGGATTAAGTTCACCCCTCCACTTT	CASSPGQGLSSPLHF
TRBV4-3	TRBJ1-3	.	.	TGCGCCAGCAGCCAAGATGTGGGCACTGGAAACACCATATATTTT	CASSQDVGTGNTIYF
TRBV4-3	TRBJ1-2	.	.	TGCGCCAGCAGCCACCTCAGGGACAACTATGGCTACACCTTC	CASSHLRDNYGYTF
TRBV18	TRBJ1-2	few	TRBD1	TGTGCCAGCTCACCGGGGACAGACTATGGCTACACCTTC	CASSPGTDYGYTF
TRBV5-4	TRBJ1-5	once	.	TGTGCCAGCAGCTTACAGGGTGGTCAGCCCCAGCATTTT	CASSLQGGQPQHF
TRBV4-3	TRBJ1-1	.	.	TGCGCCAGCAGCCTCAGGATCCGGAACACTGAAGCTTTCTTT	CASSLRIRNTEAFF
TRBV12-5	TRBJ1-6	.	.	TGTGCTAGTGGTTTGGGGCAGAATAATTCACCCCTCCACTTT	CASGLGQNNSPLHF
TRBV5-8	TRBJ1-2	.	.	TGTGCCAGCAGCGCCCTGGGGCAGGGGAGCTATGGCTACACCTTC	CASSALGQGSYGYTF
TRBV19	TRBJ1-1	.	.	TGTGCCAGTAGTATAGACTACGGCCAGGGGAATTTCTTT	CASSIDYGQGNFF
TRBV12-3/TRBV12-4	TRBJ1-5	.	.	TGTGCCAGCAGTTTAGGGGAGGATCAGCCCCAGCATTTT	CASSLGEDQPQHF
TRBV6-2/TRBV6-3	TRBJ1-2	.	.	TGTGCCAGCAGTCCCGAAGGTACCTATGGCTACACCTTC	CASSPEGTYGYTF
TRBV20-1	TRBJ2-3	once	TRBD2	TGCAGTGCTAGTACTAGCGGGGGGCTCACAGATACGCAGTATTTT	CSASTSGGLTDTQYF
TRBV6-5	TRBJ1-4	.	.	TGTGCCAGCAGGCTGTCAGGGGCGCTAAATGAAAAACTGTTTTTT	CASRLSGALNEKLFF
TRBV6-2/TRBV6-3	TRBJ1-1	few	.	TGTGCCAGCAGTTCCAGTCCCCTAAGCCCAGCCTTCAACACTGAAGCTTTCTTT	CASSSSPLSPAFNTEAFF
TRBV19	TRBJ2-7	once	.	TGTGCCAGTAGTATAGGGGTGGCGTACGAGCAGTACTTC	CASSIGVAYEQYF
TRBV7-2	TRBJ2-7	.	TRBD2	TGTGCCAGCAGCTTAACGCGGGGGGGATCCTACGAGCAGTACTTC	CASSLTRGGSYEQYF
TRBV15	TRBJ2-2	.	TRBD2	TGTGCCACCAGCAGAGCTCCACTTAGCGGGGGGGTCACCGGGGAGCTGTTTTTT	CATSRAPLSGGVTGELFF
TRBV6-1	TRBJ1-4	.	.	TGTGCCAGCAGTGATACTAGGACAATTTCTAATGAAAAACTGTTTTTT	CASSDTRTISNEKLFF
TRBV7-8	TRBJ1-4	.	TRBD1	TGTGCCAGCAGCTCGGACAGGGGAACTAATGAAAAACTGTTTTTT	CASSSDRGTNEKLFF
TRBV5-1	TRBJ2-2	.	TRBD1	TGCGCCAGCAGGATGGACAGGGGGCCCACCGGGGAGCTGTTTTTT	CASRMDRGPTGELFF